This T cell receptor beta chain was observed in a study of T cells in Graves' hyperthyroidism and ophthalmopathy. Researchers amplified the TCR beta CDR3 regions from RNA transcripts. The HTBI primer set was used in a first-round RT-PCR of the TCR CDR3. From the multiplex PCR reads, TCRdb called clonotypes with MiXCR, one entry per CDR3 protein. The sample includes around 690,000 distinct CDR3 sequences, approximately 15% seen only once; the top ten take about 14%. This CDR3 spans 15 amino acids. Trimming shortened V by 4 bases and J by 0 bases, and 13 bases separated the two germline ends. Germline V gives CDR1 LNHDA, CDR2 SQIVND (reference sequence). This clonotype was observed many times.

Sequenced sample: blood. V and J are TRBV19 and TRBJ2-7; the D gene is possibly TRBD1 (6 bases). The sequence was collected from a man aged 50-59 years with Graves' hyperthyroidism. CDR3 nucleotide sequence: TGTGCCAGTAGTACCTGGACAGCGAGCTCCTACGAGCAGTACTTC. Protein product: CASSTWTASSYEQYF.